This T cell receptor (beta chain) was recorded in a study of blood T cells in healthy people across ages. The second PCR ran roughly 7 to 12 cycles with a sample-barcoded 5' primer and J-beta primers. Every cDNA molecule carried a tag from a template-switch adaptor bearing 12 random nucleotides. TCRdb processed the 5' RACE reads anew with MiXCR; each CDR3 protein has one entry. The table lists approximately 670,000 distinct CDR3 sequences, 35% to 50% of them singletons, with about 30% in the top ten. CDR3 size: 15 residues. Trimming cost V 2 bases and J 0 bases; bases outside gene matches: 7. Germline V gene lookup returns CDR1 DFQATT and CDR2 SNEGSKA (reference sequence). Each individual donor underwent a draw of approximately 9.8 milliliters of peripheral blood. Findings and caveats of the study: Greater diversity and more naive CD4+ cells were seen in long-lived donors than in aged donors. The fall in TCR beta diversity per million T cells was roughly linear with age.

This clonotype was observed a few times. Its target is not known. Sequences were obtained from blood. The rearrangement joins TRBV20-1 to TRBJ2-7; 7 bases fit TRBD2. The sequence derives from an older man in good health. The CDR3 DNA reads TGCAGTGCTAGAAAGACTAGCTCTTTCTCCTACGAGCAGTACTTC. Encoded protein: CSARKTSSFSYEQYF.